The present entry profiles one T cell receptor beta chain with its context. Its antigen is as yet unknown. The data were taken from a study of a mutant IDH1 vaccine in newly diagnosed glioma. Trimming left V 4 bases short and J 9 bases short, with 15 bases between. The CDR3 is 13 amino acids. Germline CDR1 is LNHDA and CDR2 is SQIVND (reference sequence). Stated time point: week 47, end of study. In the vaccine, a single dose held 300 ug of the mutant IDH1 20-mer peptide, along with topical imiquimod. TCRdb's table, derived via immunoSEQ multiplex PCR, lists solely in-frame clones and lacks some. The sample records about 94,000 clones, nearly 90% being singletons.

This TCR was sampled from a woman between 50 and 59 years old with glioma. The source material was PBMCs, sampled from a glioma patient whose treatment included an IDH1 peptide vaccine. The V call is TRBV19, the J call TRBJ1-2; D gene ambiguous. CDR3 nucleotide sequence: TGTGCCAGTAGTACGTACACGATTGGGAGCTACACCTTC. Encoded protein: CASSTYTIGSYTF.